Below are 8 T cell receptor beta chains sequenced from a single sample in a study of blood T cell repertoires in COVID-19. Produced via immunoSEQ multiplex PCR; TCRdb's table is partial and in-frame only. The sample has about 400,000 clones; 89% are singletons. The sample taken for sequencing was PBMCs or T cells enriched from blood (not recorded which). These receptors were taken from a woman in her twenties or thirties who had recovered from COVID-19.

The CDR3 bases are TGTGCCAGCAGCCCCGGGACTAGCGGTCACTACAATGAGCAGTTCTTC. Amino acid sequence: CASSPGTSGHYNEQFF. The rearrangement uses TRBV7-9 and TRBJ2-1, with 11 bases fitting TRBD2. CDR3 size: 16 residues. The junction had 6 bases not matched to a gene; V was cut back by 5 bases and J by 3 bases. CDR1 and CDR2 from the germline V gene are SEHNR and FQNEAQ (reference sequence).

Here the CDR3 DNA reads TGTGCCAGCAGCCCTGGGGGACAGGGGGCAACTGAAGCTTTCTTT. Encoded protein: CASSPGGQGATEAFF. The chain combines TRBV28 with TRBJ1-1, with TRBD1 matching over 12 bases. With 6 bases clipped from V and 5 bases from J, the junction kept 7 bases outside the gene matches. This CDR3 has 15 amino acids. In germline, CDR1 is MDHEN, CDR2 SYDVKM.

The chain joins TRBV28 to TRBJ1-2; 9 bases map to TRBD1. The germline V gene has CDR1 MDHEN and CDR2 SYDVKM. The CDR3 consists of 13 residues. The V segment lost 5 bases and the J segment 10 bases; nucleotides outside the gene matches: 8. CDR3: CASSTGTGFDYTF. In nucleotides, the CDR3 is TGTGCCAGCAGTACCGGGACAGGGTTTGACTACACCTTC.

This clone has more than one count but fewer than ten. The chain joins TRBV21-1 to TRBJ2-5; the table gives TRBD2 as D, unverified against the DNA. TRBV21-1 is reported as a pseudogene. This CDR3 spans 18 amino acids. Here the CDR3 DNA reads TGTGCCAGAACACGCAGAAAACTCGGGTGGTTTAAGTTGGAGACCCAGTACTTC. Translation: CARTRRKLGWFKLETQYF.

The V call is TRBV12-5, the J call TRBJ2-7; 8 bases are a match to TRBD2. CDR1 and CDR2 from the germline V gene are LGHNT and FRNRAP. V was pared by 2 bases and J by 5 bases, with 8 bases of the junction left unmatched. CDR3 size: 15 residues. The CDR3 protein is CASGLPLGGRNEQYF. The DNA of the CDR3 is TGTGCTAGTGGTTTGCCCCTCGGCGGGAGGAACGAGCAGTACTTC.

This chain uses TRBV6-5 with TRBJ2-7, with 9 nucleotides matching TRBD1. The junction had 6 bases not matched to a gene; V was cut back by 3 bases and J by 3 bases. Germline V gene data show CDR1 as MNHEY and CDR2 as SVGAGI. This CDR3 is 15 amino acids long. CDR3 sequence reads: CASSYQDRGIYEQYF. The CDR3 DNA follows: TGTGCCAGCAGTTATCAGGACAGGGGAATCTACGAGCAGTACTTC.

This clone was picked up a small number of times. The rearrangement uses TRBV6-5 and TRBJ2-7, with 10 bases aligning to TRBD1. This CDR3 is 14 amino acids long. J was trimmed by 6 bases and V by 7 bases; bases with no gene match: 9. The germline CDR1 and CDR2 sequences are MNHEY and SVGAGI. The CDR3 sequence is CASILTGGVSEQYF. Here the CDR3 DNA reads TGTGCCAGCATCCTGACAGGGGGCGTGTCCGAGCAGTACTTC.

This chain uses TRBV30 with TRBJ2-3, with 7 bases identical to TRBD2. The CDR3 loop spans 13 amino acids. Unmatched junction bases numbered 7, after V lost 4 bases and J lost 6 bases. Per germline, CDR1 GTSNPN and CDR2 SVGIG (reference sequence). The CDR3 nucleotides are TGTGCCTGGACTAGCGGCGCCCTTGATACGCAGTATTTT. This encodes CAWTSGALDTQYF.